A single count supports the clone carrying this T cell receptor beta chain. Antigen: not known. The naive CD8 subset, CD45RO-negative cells positively selected for CCR7, excluded terminally differentiated effector memory CD45RA+ cells. Only Caucasian adults living in Nashville, Tennessee made up the donor group. Profiling relied on immunoSEQ multiplex PCR, and the TCRdb table lists in-frame clones only, not all of them. Here the sample spans about 2 million clones, roughly 95% being singletons. These data originate in a study of shared clonotypes between healthy human individuals. Germline loops: CDR1 SGHVS, CDR2 FQNEAQ. The CDR3 totals 16 residues. V shed 5 bases and J shed 0 bases, with 14 bases lying between them. Study conclusions and caveats: Approximately 4.9% of naive CD4 clonotypes were shared across four donors. Rarefaction exposed incomplete sorted-subset sequencing despite large depth.

This chain uses TRBV7-8 with TRBJ1-5; no clear D. Sequenced material: naive CD8+ T cells sorted from blood. The TCR comes from a man aged 18 to 29 in good health. The chain's CDR3 is CASSPIGPHSNQPQHF. CDR3 sequence (DNA): TGTGCCAGCAGCCCCATAGGACCGCATAGCAATCAGCCCCAGCATTTT.